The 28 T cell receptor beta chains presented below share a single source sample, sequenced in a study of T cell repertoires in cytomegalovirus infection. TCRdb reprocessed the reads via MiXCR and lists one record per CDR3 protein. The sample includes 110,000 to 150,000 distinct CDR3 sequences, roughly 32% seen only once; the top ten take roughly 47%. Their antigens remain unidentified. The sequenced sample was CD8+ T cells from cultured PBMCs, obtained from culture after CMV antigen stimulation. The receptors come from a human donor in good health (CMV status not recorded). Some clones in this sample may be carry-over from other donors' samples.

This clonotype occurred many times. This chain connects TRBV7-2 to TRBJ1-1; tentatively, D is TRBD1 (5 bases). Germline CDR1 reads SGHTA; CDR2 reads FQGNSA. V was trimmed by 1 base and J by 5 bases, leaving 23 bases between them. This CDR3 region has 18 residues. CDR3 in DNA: TGTGCCAGCAGCTTAGACGTTCCGGGACGCAGAATTGGGACTGAAGCTTTCTTT. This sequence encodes CASSLDVPGRRIGTEAFF. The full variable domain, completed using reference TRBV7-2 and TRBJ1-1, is GAGVSQSPSNKVTEKGKDVELRCDPISGHTALYWYRQSLGQGLEFLIYFQGNSAPDKSGLPSDRFSAERTGGSVSTLTIQRTQQEDSAVYLCASSLDVPGRRIGTEAFFGQGTRLTVV.

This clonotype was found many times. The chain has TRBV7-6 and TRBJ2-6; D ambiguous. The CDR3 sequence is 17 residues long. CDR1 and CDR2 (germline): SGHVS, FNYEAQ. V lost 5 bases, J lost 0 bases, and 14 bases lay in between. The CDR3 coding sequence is TGTGCCAGCAGCCCCAAGGGCGCCTTCTCTGGGGCCAACGTCCTGACTTTC. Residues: CASSPKGAFSGANVLTF.

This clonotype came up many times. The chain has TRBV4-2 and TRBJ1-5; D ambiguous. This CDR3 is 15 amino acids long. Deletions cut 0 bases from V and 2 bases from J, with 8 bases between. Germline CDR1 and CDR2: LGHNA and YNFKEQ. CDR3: CASSQDSLGNQPQHF. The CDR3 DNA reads TGTGCCAGCAGCCAAGATAGTTTGGGCAATCAGCCCCAGCATTTT.

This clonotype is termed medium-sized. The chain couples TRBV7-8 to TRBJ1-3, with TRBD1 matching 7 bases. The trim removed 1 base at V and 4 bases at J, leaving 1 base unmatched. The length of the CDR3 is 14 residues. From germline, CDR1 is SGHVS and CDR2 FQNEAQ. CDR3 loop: CASSLGTGGNTIYF. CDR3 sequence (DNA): TGTGCCAGCAGCTTAGGGACAGGCGGAAACACCATATATTTT.

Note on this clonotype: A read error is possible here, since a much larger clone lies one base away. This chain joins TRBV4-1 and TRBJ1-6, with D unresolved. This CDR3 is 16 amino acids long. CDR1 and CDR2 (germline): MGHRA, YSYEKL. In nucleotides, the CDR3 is TGCGCCAGCAGCCCATACATAGAAATCCATAATTCATCCCTCCACTTT. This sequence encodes CASSPYIEIHNSSLHF.

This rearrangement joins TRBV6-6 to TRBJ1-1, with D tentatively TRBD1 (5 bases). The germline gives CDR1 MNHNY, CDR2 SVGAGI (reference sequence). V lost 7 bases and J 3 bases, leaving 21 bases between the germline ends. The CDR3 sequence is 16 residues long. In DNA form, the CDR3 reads TGTGCCAGCACCCCATGGGGGGAAGGGGAAGACACTGAAGCTTTCTTT. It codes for CASTPWGEGEDTEAFF.

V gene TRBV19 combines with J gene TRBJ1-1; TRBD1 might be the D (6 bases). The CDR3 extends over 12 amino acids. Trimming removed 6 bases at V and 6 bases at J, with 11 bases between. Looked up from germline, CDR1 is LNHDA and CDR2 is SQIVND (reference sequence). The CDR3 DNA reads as TGTGCCAGTAGCCCAGGGGTCGCTGAAGCTTTCTTT. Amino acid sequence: CASSPGVAEAFF. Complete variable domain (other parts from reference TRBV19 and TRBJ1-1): DGGITQSPKYLFRKEGQNVTLSCEQNLNHDAMYWYRQDPGQGLRLIYYSQIVNDFQKGDIAEGYSVSREKKESFPLTVTSAQKNPTAFYLCASSPGVAEAFFGQGTRLTVV.

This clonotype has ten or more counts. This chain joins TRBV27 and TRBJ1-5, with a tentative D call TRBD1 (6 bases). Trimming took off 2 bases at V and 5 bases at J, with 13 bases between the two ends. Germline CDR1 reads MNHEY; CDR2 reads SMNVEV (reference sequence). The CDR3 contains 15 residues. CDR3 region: CASSLTGRGYQPQHF. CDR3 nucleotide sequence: TGTGCCAGCAGTTTAACAGGGAGGGGGTATCAGCCCCAGCATTTT.

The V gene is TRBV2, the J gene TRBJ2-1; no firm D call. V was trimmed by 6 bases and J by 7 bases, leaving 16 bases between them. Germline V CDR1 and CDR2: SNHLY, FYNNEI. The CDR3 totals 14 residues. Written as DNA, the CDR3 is TGTGCCAGCAGAGACCCTGGTGCAGGAAATGAGCAGTTCTTC. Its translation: CASRDPGAGNEQFF.

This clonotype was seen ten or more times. The CDR3 region is CASSPHAGELFF. The CDR3 nucleotides are TGTGCCAGCAGCCCACATGCCGGGGAGCTGTTTTTT. The gene calls are TRBV6-2 or TRBV6-3 and TRBJ2-2; D is unclear. The CDR3 runs 12 residues. CDR1 and CDR2 (germline): MNHEY, SVGEGT. V was clipped by 6 bases and J by 6 bases, with 8 bases between them.

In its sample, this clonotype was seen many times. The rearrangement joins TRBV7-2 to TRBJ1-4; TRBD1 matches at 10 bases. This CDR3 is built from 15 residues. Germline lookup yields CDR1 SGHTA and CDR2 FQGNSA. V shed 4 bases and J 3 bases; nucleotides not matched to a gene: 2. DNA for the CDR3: TGTGCCAGCAGCTCGGGGACAGGGGCTAATGAAAAACTGTTTTTT. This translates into CASSSGTGANEKLFF.

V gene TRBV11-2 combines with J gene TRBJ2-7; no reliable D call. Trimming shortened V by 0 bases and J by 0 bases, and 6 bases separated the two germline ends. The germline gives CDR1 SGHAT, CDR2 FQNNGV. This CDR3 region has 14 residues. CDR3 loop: CASSLEYGSYEQYF. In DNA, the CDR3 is TGTGCCAGCAGCTTAGAATACGGCTCCTACGAGCAGTACTTC.

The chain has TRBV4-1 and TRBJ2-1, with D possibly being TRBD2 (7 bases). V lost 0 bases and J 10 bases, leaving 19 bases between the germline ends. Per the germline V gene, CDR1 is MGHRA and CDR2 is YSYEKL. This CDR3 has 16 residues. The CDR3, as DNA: TGCGCCAGCAGCCAAGACGCCTTTGGGGGGGGCTTGGAGCAGTTCTTC. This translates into CASSQDAFGGGLEQFF.

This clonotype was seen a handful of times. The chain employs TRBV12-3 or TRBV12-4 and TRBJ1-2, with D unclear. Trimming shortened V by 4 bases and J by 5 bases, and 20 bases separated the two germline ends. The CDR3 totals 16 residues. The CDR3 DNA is TGTGCCAGCAGTTCCTCTCGACACCATGGTGGGTATGGCTACACCTTC. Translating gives CASSSSRHHGGYGYTF.

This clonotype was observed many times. The CDR3 loop is CASSLGVNEQFF. The CDR3 bases are TGTGCCAGCAGTTTGGGGGTGAATGAGCAGTTCTTC. This chain connects TRBV12-3 or TRBV12-4 to TRBJ2-1; either TRBD1 or TRBD2 may supply D (5 bases each). The CDR3 spans 12 residues. V was trimmed by 3 bases and J by 7 bases, leaving 7 bases between them.

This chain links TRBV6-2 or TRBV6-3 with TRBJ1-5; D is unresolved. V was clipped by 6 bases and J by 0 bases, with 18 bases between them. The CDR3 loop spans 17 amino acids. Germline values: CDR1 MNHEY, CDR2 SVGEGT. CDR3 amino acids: CASSTPDGDYSNQPQHF. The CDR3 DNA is TGTGCCAGCAGCACCCCGGACGGAGACTATAGCAATCAGCCCCAGCATTTT.

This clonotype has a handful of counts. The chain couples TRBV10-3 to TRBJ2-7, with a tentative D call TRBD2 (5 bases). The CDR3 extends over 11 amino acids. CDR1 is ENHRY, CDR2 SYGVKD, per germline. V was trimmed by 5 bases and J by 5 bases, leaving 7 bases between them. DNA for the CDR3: TGTGCCATCAGTCCCGGGGACGAGCAGTACTTC. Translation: CAISPGDEQYF.

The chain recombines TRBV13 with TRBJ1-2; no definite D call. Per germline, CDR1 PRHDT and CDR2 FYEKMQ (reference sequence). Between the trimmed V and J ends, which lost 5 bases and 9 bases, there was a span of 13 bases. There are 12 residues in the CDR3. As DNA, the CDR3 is TGTGCCAGCAGCCAAGACATGGGTAGCTACACCTTC. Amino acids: CASSQDMGSYTF.

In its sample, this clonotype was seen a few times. The CDR3 spells CASRTTGTPGNEQFF. The DNA of the CDR3 is TGTGCCAGCAGGACGACAGGGACCCCTGGCAATGAGCAGTTCTTC. This chain links TRBV12-3 or TRBV12-4 with TRBJ2-1; the match to TRBD1 covers 7 bases. V lost 6 bases to trimming and J lost 6 bases; unmatched junction nucleotides: 11. This CDR3 is 15 amino acids long.

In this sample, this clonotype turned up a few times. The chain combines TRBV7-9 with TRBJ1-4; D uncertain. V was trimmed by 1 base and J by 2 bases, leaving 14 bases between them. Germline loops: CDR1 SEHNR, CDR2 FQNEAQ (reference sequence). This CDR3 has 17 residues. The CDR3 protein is CASSLEVGIATNEKLFF. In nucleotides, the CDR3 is TGTGCCAGCAGCTTAGAAGTCGGCATTGCGACTAATGAAAAACTGTTTTTT.

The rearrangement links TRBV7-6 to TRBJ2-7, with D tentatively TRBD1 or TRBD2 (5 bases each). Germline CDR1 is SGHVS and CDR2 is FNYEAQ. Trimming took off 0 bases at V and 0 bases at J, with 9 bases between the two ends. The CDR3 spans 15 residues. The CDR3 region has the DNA TGTGCCAGCAGCTTAGCGTTCGGGGCCTCCTACGAGCAGTACTTC. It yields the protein CASSLAFGASYEQYF.

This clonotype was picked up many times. CDR3 nucleotides: TGCGCCAGCAGCCAAGTCGCGGGAATAAACATTCAGTACTTC. It is translated as CASSQVAGINIQYF. The chain links TRBV4-1 to TRBJ2-4; a weak D match, TRBD2 (6 bases). Trimming pared 1 base from V and 6 bases from J, leaving 10 bases between. Germline CDR1 reads MGHRA; CDR2 reads YSYEKL. CDR3 length equals 14 residues.

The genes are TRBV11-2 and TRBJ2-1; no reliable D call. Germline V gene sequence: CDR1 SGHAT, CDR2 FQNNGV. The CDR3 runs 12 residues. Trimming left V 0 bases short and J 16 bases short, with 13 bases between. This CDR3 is CASSLDPRSSFF. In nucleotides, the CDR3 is TGTGCCAGCAGCTTAGATCCGAGGAGTTCCTTCTTC.

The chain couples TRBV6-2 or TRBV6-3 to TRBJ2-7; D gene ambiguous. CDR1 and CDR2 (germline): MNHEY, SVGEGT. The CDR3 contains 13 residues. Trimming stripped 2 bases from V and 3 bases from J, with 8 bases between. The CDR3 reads CASSYVAFYEQYF. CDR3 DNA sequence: TGTGCCAGCAGTTACGTCGCGTTCTACGAGCAGTACTTC.

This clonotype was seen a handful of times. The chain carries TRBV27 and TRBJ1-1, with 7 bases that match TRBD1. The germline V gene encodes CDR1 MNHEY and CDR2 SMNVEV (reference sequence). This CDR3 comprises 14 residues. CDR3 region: CVTSPGTANTEAFF. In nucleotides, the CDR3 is TGTGTCACTTCCCCCGGGACAGCGAACACTGAAGCTTTCTTT.

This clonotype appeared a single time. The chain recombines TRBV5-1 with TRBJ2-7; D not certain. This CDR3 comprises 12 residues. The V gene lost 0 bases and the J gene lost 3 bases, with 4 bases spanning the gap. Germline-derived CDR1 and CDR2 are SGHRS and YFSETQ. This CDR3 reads CASSLEFYEQYF. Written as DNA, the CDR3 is TGCGCCAGCAGCTTGGAATTCTACGAGCAGTACTTC.

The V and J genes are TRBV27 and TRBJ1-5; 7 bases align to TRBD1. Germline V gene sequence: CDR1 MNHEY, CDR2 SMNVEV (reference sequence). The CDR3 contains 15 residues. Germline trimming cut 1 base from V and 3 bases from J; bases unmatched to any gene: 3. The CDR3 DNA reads TGTGCCAGCAGTTTATATCAGGGGGTCAATCAGCCCCAGCATTTT. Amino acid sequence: CASSLYQGVNQPQHF.

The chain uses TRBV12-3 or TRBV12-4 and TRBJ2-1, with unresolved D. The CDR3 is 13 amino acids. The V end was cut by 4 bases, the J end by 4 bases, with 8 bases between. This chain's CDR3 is CASSWVIYNEQFF. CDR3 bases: TGTGCCAGCAGTTGGGTCATTTACAATGAGCAGTTCTTC.